The clone carrying this TCR beta chain was seen only a few times. Germline lookup yields CDR1 SGDLS and CDR2 YYNGEE. This CDR3 has 13 amino acids. Trimming took off 2 bases at V and 4 bases at J, with 8 bases between the two ends. The data belong to a study of blood T cell repertoires in COVID-19. Study context: Samples came from the United States, Italy and Spain, spanning acute and convalescent COVID-19. Sample material is recorded as cDNA or gDNA derived from T cells, B-cell-depleted T cells, or PBMCs.

As originally analysed: Researchers report that nucleated cell counts were estimated from reference gene primer amplification. Profiled with immunoSEQ multiplex PCR; TCRdb holds only in-frame clones, not every one. V and J calls and clone size are those listed in that table; D and trimming were worked out from the DNA. The sample shows about 130,000 clones, roughly three quarters of them seen only once. The clonotype comes from a man older than 75 with acute or convalescent COVID-19. J is TRBJ2-3 and V is TRBV9; D gene uncertain. Sequencing was done on a sample of peripheral blood. The CDR3 nucleotides are TGTGCCAGCAGCGTTCAGATTGCAGATACGCAGTATTTT. It translates to CASSVQIADTQYF.